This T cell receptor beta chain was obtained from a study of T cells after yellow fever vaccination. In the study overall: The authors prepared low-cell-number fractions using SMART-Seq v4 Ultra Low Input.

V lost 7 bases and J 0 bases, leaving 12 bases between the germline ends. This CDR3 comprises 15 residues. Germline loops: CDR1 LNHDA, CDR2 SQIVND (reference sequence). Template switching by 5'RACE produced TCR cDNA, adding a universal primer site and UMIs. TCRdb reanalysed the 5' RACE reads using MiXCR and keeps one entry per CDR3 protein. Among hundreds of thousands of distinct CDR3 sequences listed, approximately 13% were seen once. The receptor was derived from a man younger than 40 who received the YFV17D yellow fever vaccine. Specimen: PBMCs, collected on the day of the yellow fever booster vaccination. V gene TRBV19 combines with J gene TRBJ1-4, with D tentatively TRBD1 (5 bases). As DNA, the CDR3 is TGTGCCAGTAAACGGGGCCCTGCAACTAATGAAAAACTGTTTTTT. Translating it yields CASKRGPATNEKLFF.